This is a list of T cell receptor beta chains from one sample in a study of cytomegalovirus exposure and HLA in healthy donors. Sequenced by immunoSEQ multiplex PCR; TCRdb stores in-frame clones only, minus some. The sample holds about 83,000 clones, 75% to 85% seen once. Sample: PBMCs. The receptors come from a woman aged 25 to 39 in good health and CMV-seronegative. The CDR3 runs from the conserved cysteine through the conserved F or W. The order of the fields is CDR3 DNA, CDR3 protein, J gene, clone size, V gene, D gene. The D gene is left open where the match is weak. Clone size is stated in some rows and not others, as once, few, many or a class when expanded.

TGTGCCAGCAGCGTAGGACTAGCGGGGGACTACGAGCAGTACTTC,CASSVGLAGDYEQYF,TRBJ2-7,.,TRBV9,TRBD2
TGTGCCAGCAGTCCACTAGCGACAATAGACACAGATACGCAGTATTTT,CASSPLATIDTDTQYF,TRBJ2-3,few,TRBV27,TRBD2
TGCAGCGTCACCGGGACTTACTATGGCTACACCTTC,CSVTGTYYGYTF,TRBJ1-2,.,TRBV29-1,.
TGTGCCAGCAGGGCGGAATGGACTACAGACGATAATATCCAAGAGACCCAGTACTTC,CASRAEWTTDDNIQETQYF,TRBJ2-5,.,TRBV28,.
TGCGCCAGCAGCCAAGGACTAGCGGGAGTGTATGGGAATGAGCAGTTCTTC,CASSQGLAGVYGNEQFF,TRBJ2-1,.,TRBV4-3,TRBD2
TGTGCCAGCAGTCCTAGCGGGAGGGTCTCCTACAATGAGCAGTTCTTC,CASSPSGRVSYNEQFF,TRBJ2-1,.,TRBV28,TRBD2
TGTGCCAGCACCCAGGGACAGGGGACAATTCCCACAGATACGCAGTATTTT,CASTQGQGTIPTDTQYF,TRBJ2-3,.,TRBV5-4,TRBD1
TGTGCCAGCAGGCCGGCGGGAGGCTACGAGCAGTACTTC,CASRPAGGYEQYF,TRBJ2-7,.,TRBV6-5,TRBD2
TGTGCCAGCATCGATCGGTACACTGAAGCTTTCTTT,CASIDRYTEAFF,TRBJ1-1,.,TRBV2,.
TGTGCCAGCAGTCCCCTAGCGGTATGGGGAGGGGGCACCGGGGAGCTGTTTTTT,CASSPLAVWGGGTGELFF,TRBJ2-2,.,TRBV27,.
TGTGCCATCGGGGGGAAGGGGAGATCCCGGGATGGTACGCAGTATTTT,CAIGGKGRSRDGTQYF,TRBJ2-3,.,TRBV2,TRBD2
TGTGCCAGCAGTCAACCAGGGGGCGATGATGAAAAACTGTTTTTT,CASSQPGGDDEKLFF,TRBJ1-4,few,TRBV28,TRBD1
TGCGCCAGCAGCACATGGACAGGGAAATCCTATGGCTACACCTTC,CASSTWTGKSYGYTF,TRBJ1-2,once,TRBV5-1,TRBD1
TGTGCCAGCAGCATTAGCGGAGAGACCCGGTACGAGCAGTACTTC,CASSISGETRYEQYF,TRBJ2-7,.,TRBV7-8,.
TGCGCCAGCAGCCAAAGATCGGGGGTCTACGAGCAGTACTTC,CASSQRSGVYEQYF,TRBJ2-7,.,TRBV4-1,.
TGTGCCTGGAGTGTACCAGGTTCGGAGACCCAGTACTTC,CAWSVPGSETQYF,TRBJ2-5,few,TRBV30,.
TGTGCCAGCAGCTGGGGGGACTTTGATGGCTACACCTTC,CASSWGDFDGYTF,TRBJ1-2,.,TRBV5-6,.
TGTGCCAGCAGCGTAGGTGGGGACAGGGGGACGCATGGCTACACCTTC,CASSVGGDRGTHGYTF,TRBJ1-2,.,TRBV9,TRBD1
TGCGCCAGCAGCCTAGGGGACAGGGGTTCACAGCCCCAGCATTTT,CASSLGDRGSQPQHF,TRBJ1-5,few,TRBV5-1,TRBD1
TGTGCCATCGCCGAAGGGGCGGACACTGAAGCTTTCTTT,CAIAEGADTEAFF,TRBJ1-1,.,TRBV10-3,.
TGCGCCAGCAGCTCCCGGGACAGGGGTTCTTCGGAGACCCAGTACTTC,CASSSRDRGSSETQYF,TRBJ2-5,.,TRBV5-1,TRBD1
TGTGCCAGCAGCTTCCCATCAGGGGCTTATGGCTACACCTTC,CASSFPSGAYGYTF,TRBJ1-2,.,TRBV5-6,.
TGCGCCAGCAGCTTGGCCGGGTCTAGCGGATCGCAGTATTTT,CASSLAGSSGSQYF,TRBJ2-3,.,TRBV5-1,TRBD2
TGCGCCAGCAGCTTGCGGCAGGTTAATTCACCCCTCCACTTT,CASSLRQVNSPLHF,TRBJ1-6,.,TRBV5-1,.
TGTGCCAGCTCACCATTGCAAGGGGTCCATGAGCAGTTCTTC,CASSPLQGVHEQFF,TRBJ2-1,.,TRBV18,.
TGTGCCATCAGTGAGTCTCCGGACAGGGGGCAGAGCCCTTTCGGAAAACTGTTTTTT,CAISESPDRGQSPFGKLFF,TRBJ1-4,.,TRBV10-3,TRBD1
TGCGCCAGCAGCTCTGGCCCGGGACAGGGTAGTTCACCCCTCCACTTT,CASSSGPGQGSSPLHF,TRBJ1-6,.,TRBV5-1,TRBD1
TGTGCCAGCACCCGGGAACGAACCGGGGAGCTGTTTTTT,CASTRERTGELFF,TRBJ2-2,.,TRBV2,.
TGTGCCAGTCTAGCGGGAGGGATCTACGAGCAGTACTTC,CASLAGGIYEQYF,TRBJ2-7,.,TRBV28,TRBD2
TGCAGCGTTGAGACAGACGCTTACGAGCAGTACTTC,CSVETDAYEQYF,TRBJ2-7,.,TRBV29-1,.
TGTGCCAGCAGCCGGGACGGGGGTGGAAATGAGCAGTTCTTC,CASSRDGGGNEQFF,TRBJ2-1,.,TRBV27,.
TGTGCCAGCAGCCCCCTAGCGGGAGGCGTCTACGAGCAGTACTTC,CASSPLAGGVYEQYF,TRBJ2-7,.,TRBV7-8,TRBD2
TGTGCCAGCAGCCCAGGGGTAGTTGCCAAAAACATTCAGTACTTC,CASSPGVVAKNIQYF,TRBJ2-4,.,TRBV9,.
TGCAGCGTTGAAAGGACAGCGAACACCGGGGAGCTGTTTTTT,CSVERTANTGELFF,TRBJ2-2,.,TRBV29-1,.
TGCGCCAGCAGCTTGGAGGTGACAGGGGCGGCCGGGGAGCTGTTTTTT,CASSLEVTGAAGELFF,TRBJ2-2,.,TRBV5-1,TRBD1
TGCAGCGTCATCGAACCCGGGACTAGACCCTACGAGCAGTACTTC,CSVIEPGTRPYEQYF,TRBJ2-7,.,TRBV29-1,TRBD2
TGTGCCAGCAGCGGCAGGGGCTCTCCGGAGGCCGGGGAGCTGTTTTTT,CASSGRGSPEAGELFF,TRBJ2-2,.,TRBV7-6,.
TGTGCCAGCTCACCATTCGACTCCCAAGAGACCCAGTACTTC,CASSPFDSQETQYF,TRBJ2-5,few,TRBV18,.
TGTGCCTCCCCGGGACAGGCAAATTCACCCCTCCACTTT,CASPGQANSPLHF,TRBJ1-6,.,TRBV30,TRBD1
TGTGCCAGCAACGTCGGAGGGGACAATGAGCAGTTCTTC,CASNVGGDNEQFF,TRBJ2-1,.,TRBV2,.
TGTGCCAGCAGCGCCGGGACAGGGGGCCGGAATGAGCAGTTCTTC,CASSAGTGGRNEQFF,TRBJ2-1,once,TRBV5-6,TRBD1